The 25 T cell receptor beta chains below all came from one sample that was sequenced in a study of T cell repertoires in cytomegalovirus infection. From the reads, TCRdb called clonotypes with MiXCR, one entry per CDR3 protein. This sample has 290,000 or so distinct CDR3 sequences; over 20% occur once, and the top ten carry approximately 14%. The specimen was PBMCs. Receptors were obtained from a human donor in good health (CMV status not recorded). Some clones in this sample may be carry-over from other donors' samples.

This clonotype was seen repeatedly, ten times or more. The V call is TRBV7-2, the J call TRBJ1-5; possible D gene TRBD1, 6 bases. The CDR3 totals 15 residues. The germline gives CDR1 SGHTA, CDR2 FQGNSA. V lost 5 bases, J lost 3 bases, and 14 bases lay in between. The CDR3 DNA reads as TGTGCCAGCAGCGCGGTACAGGGATTCAATCAGCCCCAGCATTTT. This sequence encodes CASSAVQGFNQPQHF.

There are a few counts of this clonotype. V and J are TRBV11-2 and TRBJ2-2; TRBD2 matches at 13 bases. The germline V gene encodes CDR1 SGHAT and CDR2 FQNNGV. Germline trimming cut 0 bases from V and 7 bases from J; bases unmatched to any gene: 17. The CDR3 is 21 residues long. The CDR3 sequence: CASSLDWTSGGPWVEVGELFF. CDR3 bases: TGTGCCAGCAGCTTAGACTGGACTAGCGGGGGCCCCTGGGTTGAGGTCGGGGAGCTGTTTTTT.

CDR3 bases: TGCAGTGCTAGGAGAGCAGCGGGAGGTGCAGATACGCAGTATTTT. Translating gives CSARRAAGGADTQYF. V gene TRBV20-1 combines with J gene TRBJ2-3, with TRBD2 identical over 9 bases. Looked up from germline, CDR1 is DFQATT and CDR2 is SNEGSKA (reference sequence). V was clipped by 3 bases and J by 4 bases; unmatched bases: 8. The length of the CDR3 is 15 residues.

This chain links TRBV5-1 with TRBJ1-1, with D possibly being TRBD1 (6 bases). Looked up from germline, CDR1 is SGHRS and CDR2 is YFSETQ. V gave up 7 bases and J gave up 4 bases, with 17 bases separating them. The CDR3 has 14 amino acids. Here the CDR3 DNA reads TGCGCCAGCTCACAACAGGGAAGTAGCACTGAAGCTTTCTTT. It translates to CASSQQGSSTEAFF.

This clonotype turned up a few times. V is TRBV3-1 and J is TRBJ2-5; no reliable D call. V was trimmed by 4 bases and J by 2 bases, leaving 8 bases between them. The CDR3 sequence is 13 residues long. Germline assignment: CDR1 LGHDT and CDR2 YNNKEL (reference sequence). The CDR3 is CASSPFAQETQYF. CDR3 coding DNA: TGTGCCAGCAGCCCCTTCGCACAAGAGACCCAGTACTTC.

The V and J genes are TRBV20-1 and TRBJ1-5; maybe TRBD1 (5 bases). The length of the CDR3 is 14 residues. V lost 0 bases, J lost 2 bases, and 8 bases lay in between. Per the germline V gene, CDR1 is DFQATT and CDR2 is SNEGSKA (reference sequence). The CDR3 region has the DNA TGCAGTGCTAGAGAGGGGGTTGGCAATCAGCCCCAGCATTTT. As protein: CSAREGVGNQPQHF.

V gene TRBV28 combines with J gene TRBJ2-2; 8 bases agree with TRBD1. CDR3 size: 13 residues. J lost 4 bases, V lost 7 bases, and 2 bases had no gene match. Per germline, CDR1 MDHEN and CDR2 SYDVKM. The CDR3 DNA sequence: TGTGCCAGCATGGACAGGGTCACCGGGGAGCTGTTTTTT. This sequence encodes CASMDRVTGELFF.

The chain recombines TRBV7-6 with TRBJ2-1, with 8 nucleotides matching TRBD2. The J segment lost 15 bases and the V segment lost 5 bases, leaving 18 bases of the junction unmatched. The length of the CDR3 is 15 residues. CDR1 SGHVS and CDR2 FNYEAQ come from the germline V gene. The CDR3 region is CASSPERASGSSVFF. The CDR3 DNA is TGTGCCAGCAGCCCCGAACGAGCTAGCGGGTCCTCGGTGTTCTTC.

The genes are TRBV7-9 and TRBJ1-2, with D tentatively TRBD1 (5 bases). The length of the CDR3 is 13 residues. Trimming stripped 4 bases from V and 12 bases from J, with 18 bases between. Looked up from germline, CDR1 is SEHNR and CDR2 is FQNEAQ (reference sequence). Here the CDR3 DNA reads TGTGCCAGCAGCTCAAAAACAGGAACCGTGGACACCTTC. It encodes CASSSKTGTVDTF.

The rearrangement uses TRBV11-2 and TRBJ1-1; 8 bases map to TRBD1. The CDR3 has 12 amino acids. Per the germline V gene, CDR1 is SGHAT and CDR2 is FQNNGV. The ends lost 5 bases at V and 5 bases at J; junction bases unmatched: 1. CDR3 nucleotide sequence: TGTGCCAGCAGCGGACAGGGAACTGAAGCTTTCTTT. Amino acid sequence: CASSGQGTEAFF.

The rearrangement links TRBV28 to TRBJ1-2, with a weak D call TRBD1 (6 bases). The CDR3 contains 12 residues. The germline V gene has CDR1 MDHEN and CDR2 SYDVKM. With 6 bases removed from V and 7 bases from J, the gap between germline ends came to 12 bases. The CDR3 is CASRQGHSGYTF. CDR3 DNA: TGTGCCAGCAGGCAGGGGCACTCTGGCTACACCTTC.

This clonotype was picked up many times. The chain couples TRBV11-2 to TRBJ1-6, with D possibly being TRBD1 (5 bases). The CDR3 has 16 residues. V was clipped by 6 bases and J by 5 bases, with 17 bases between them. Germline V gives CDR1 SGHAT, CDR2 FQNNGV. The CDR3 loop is CASRLFRDGHNSPLHF. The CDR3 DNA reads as TGTGCCAGCAGATTATTCCGGGACGGACATAATTCACCCCTCCACTTT.

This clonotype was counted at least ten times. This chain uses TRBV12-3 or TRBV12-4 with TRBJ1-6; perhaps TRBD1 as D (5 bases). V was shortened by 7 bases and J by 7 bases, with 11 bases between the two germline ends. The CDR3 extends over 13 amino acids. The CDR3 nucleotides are TGTGCCAGCAAAGGGGATGGGAATTCACCCCTCCACTTT. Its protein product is CASKGDGNSPLHF.

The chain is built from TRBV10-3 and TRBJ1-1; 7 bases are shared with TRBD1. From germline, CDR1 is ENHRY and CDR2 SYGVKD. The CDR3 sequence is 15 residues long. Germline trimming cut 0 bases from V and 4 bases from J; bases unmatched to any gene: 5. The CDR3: CAISESQGSGTEAFF. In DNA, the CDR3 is TGTGCCATCAGTGAGTCACAGGGGTCTGGCACTGAAGCTTTCTTT.

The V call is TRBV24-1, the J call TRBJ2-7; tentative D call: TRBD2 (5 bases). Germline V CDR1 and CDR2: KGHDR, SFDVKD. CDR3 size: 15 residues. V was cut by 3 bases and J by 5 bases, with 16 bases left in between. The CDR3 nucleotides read TGTGCCACCAGTGATCCCGACGGAGCGGCTAACGAGCAGTACTTC. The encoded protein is CATSDPDGAANEQYF.

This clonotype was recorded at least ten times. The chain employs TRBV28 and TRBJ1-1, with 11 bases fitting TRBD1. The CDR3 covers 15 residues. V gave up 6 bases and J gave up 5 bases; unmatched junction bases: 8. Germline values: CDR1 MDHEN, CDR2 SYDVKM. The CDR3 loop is CASRILDRGHTEAFF. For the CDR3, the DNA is TGTGCCAGCAGAATCCTGGACAGGGGGCATACTGAAGCTTTCTTT. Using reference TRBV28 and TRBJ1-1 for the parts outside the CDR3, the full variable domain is DVKVTQSSRYLVKRTGEKVFLECVQDMDHENMFWYRQDPGLGLRLIYFSYDVKMKEKGDIPEGYSVSREKKERFSLILESASTNQTSMYLCASRILDRGHTEAFFGQGTRLTVV.

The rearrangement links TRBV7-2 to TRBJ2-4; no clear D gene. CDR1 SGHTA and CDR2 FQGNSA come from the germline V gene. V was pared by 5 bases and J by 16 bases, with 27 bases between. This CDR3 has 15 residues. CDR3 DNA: TGTGCCAGCAGCCTCCCGGCTGGACCCAAAAACATCCATTACTTC. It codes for CASSLPAGPKNIHYF. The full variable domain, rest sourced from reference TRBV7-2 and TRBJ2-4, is GAGVSQSPSNKVTEKGKDVELRCDPISGHTALYWYRQSLGQGLEFLIYFQGNSAPDKSGLPSDRFSAERTGGSVSTLTIQRTQQEDSAVYLCASSLPAGPKNIHYFGAGTRLSVL.

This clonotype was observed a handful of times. This CDR3 reads CAKSKASEAFF. DNA of the CDR3: TGTGCCAAAAGTAAGGCCAGTGAAGCTTTCTTT. The rearrangement joins TRBV2 to TRBJ1-1; unclear D gene. The CDR3 covers 11 residues. Germline V lookup: CDR1 SNHLY, CDR2 FYNNEI. Trimming took 10 bases from V and 7 from J, leaving 13 bases between them.

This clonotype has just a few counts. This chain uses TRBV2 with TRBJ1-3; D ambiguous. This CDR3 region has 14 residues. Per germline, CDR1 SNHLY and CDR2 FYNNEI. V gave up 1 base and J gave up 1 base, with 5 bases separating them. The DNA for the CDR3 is TGTGCCAGCAGTGAAGTAGGGTCTGGAAACACCATATATTTT. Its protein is CASSEVGSGNTIYF.

The CDR3 spells CASGLMDSSYEQYF. CDR3 coding DNA: TGCGCCAGCGGCCTGATGGACAGCTCCTACGAGCAGTACTTC. The chain joins TRBV5-1 to TRBJ2-7; D is possibly TRBD1 (6 bases). The length of the CDR3 is 14 residues. V was clipped by 7 bases and J by 0 bases, with 14 bases between them. Germline V gene sequence: CDR1 SGHRS, CDR2 YFSETQ.

Here the CDR3 reads CASSLNPYQPQHF. DNA for the CDR3: TGTGCCAGCAGCTTAAATCCCTATCAGCCCCAGCATTTT. This chain links TRBV7-9 with TRBJ1-5; D uncertain. Germline V gene lookup returns CDR1 SEHNR and CDR2 FQNEAQ (reference sequence). CDR3 length: 13 amino acids. The V and J ends lost 2 bases and 5 bases respectively, with 7 bases between them.

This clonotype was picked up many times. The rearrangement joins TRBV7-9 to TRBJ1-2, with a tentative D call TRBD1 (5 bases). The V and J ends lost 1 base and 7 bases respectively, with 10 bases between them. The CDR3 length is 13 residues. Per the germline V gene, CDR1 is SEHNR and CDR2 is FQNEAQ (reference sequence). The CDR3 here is CASSLVGAGGYTF. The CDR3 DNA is TGTGCCAGCAGCTTAGTCGGGGCCGGTGGCTACACCTTC.

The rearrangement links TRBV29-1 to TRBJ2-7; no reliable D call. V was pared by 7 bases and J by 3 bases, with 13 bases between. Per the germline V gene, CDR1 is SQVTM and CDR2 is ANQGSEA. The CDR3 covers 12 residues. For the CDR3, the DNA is TGCAGCGCTGGGCCTGGGAACTACGAGCAGTACTTC. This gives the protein CSAGPGNYEQYF.

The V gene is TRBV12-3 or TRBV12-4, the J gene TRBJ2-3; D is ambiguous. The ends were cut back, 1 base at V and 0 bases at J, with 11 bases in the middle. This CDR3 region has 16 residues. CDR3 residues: CASSLGRDWSTDTQYF. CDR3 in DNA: TGTGCCAGCAGTTTAGGTCGTGACTGGAGCACAGATACGCAGTATTTT.

The CDR3 here is CAWTHKRDNQPQHF. CDR3 in DNA: TGTGCCTGGACACATAAAAGGGACAATCAGCCCCAGCATTTT. The J gene is TRBJ1-5, the V gene TRBV30; D is unclear. Germline loops: CDR1 GTSNPN, CDR2 SVGIG (reference sequence). Trimming removed 4 bases from V and 3 bases from J, with 13 bases in between. The CDR3 extends over 14 amino acids.